This T cell receptor beta chain was found in a study of spatial heterogeneity in lung cancer. Study at large: Combinations of a unique TCR and a UMI were tallied in raw reads, and on average each appeared more than ten times.

Trimming removed 0 bases from V and 0 bases from J, with 9 bases in between. The CDR3 runs to 16 residues. Germline-derived CDR1 and CDR2 are SGHRS and YFSETQ. This clonotype was seen ten or more times. Time point indicated: sample taken at primary tumor resection. One entry per CDR3 protein results from TCRdb running MiXCR on the 5' RACE reads. The repertoire consists of 6,500 or so distinct CDR3 sequences, with roughly 7.2% occurring once and the leading ten covering over 70%. The source material was PBMCs, sampled at surgery. The TCR comes from a male donor with early-stage non-small cell lung cancer. The chain combines TRBV5-1 with TRBJ2-2; D is unclear. The CDR3 here is CASSLVAGTNTGELFF. The CDR3 DNA sequence: TGCGCCAGCAGCTTGGTGGCTGGAACGAACACCGGGGAGCTGTTTTTT.